Sequencing of this T cell receptor beta chain was carried out in a study of blood T cell repertoires in COVID-19. Study-wide context: T cells, B-cell-depleted T cells, or PBMCs provided the cDNA or gDNA that served as material.

The method was immunoSEQ multiplex PCR; TCRdb's version includes in-frame clones alone and lacks a portion of them. This table holds 250,000 to 350,000 clones, around 86% found once. CDR3 size: 16 residues. After removal of 3 bases from V and 4 bases from J, the junction contained 6 bases not matched to a gene. Germline-derived CDR1 and CDR2 are MDHEN and SYDVKM. This clone was observed once. The sample taken for sequencing was peripheral blood. The chain links TRBV28 to TRBJ2-1; 10 bases fit TRBD2. The TCR originated in a woman under 40 with active or convalescent COVID-19. The CDR3 loop is CASSFGSGGLYNEQFF. Here the CDR3 DNA reads TGTGCCAGCAGTTTCGGTAGCGGGGGGCTTTACAATGAGCAGTTCTTC. Using reference TRBV28 and TRBJ2-1 for the parts outside the CDR3, the full variable domain is DVKVTQSSRYLVKRTGEKVFLECVQDMDHENMFWYRQDPGLGLRLIYFSYDVKMKEKGDIPEGYSVSREKKERFSLILESASTNQTSMYLCASSFGSGGLYNEQFFGPGTRLTVL.